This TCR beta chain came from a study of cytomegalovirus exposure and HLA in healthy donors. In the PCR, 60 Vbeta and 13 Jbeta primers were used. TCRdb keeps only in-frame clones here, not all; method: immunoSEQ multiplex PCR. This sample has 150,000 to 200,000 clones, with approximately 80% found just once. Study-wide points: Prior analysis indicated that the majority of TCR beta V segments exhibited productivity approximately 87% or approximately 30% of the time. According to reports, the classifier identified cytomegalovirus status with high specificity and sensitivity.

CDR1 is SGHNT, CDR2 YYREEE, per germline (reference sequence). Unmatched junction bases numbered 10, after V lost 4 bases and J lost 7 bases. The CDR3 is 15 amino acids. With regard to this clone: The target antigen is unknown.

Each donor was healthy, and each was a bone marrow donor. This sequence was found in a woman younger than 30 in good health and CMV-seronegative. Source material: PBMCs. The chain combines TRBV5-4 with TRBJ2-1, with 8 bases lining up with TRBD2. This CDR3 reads CASSQSGTSENEQFF. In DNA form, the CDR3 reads TGTGCCAGCAGCCAATCCGGGACTAGTGAGAATGAGCAGTTCTTC.